These 30 T cell receptor beta chains share one sample of origin, sequenced in a study of T cell responses to AZD1222 COVID-19 vaccine. Clones were read by immunoSEQ multiplex PCR, and TCRdb kept only the in-frame ones, dropping some. Of tens of thousands of clones listed, more than 85% are singletons. Here the sequenced sample was peripheral blood, taken 28 days after the second AZD1222 dose. These receptors were taken from an adult who received the AZD1222 COVID-19 vaccine.

The chain carries TRBV5-3 and TRBJ1-1; D uncertain. TRBV5-3 is an open reading frame, and its role is uncertain. CDR3 length equals 15 residues. Trimming shortened V by 0 bases and J by 0 bases, and 9 bases separated the two germline ends. The CDR3 sequence is CARSLAFIVNTEAFF. CDR3 DNA: TGTGCCAGAAGCTTGGCCTTTATTGTGAACACTGAAGCTTTCTTT.

V usage is TRBV5-1 and J usage is TRBJ1-6; perhaps TRBD1 as D (5 bases). This CDR3 has 15 amino acids. The germline V gene has CDR1 SGHRS and CDR2 YFSETQ. V was trimmed by 0 bases and J by 2 bases, leaving 6 bases between them. CDR3 sequence (DNA): TGCGCCAGCAGCTTGGGACAGCCCTATAATTCACCCCTCCACTTT. Residues: CASSLGQPYNSPLHF. The entire variable domain, with the rest obtained from reference TRBV5-1 and TRBJ1-6, is as follows: KAGVTQTPRYLIKTRGQQVTLSCSPISGHRSVSWYQQTPGQGLQFLFEYFSETQRNKGNFPGRFSGRQFSNSRSEMNVSTLELGDSALYLCASSLGQPYNSPLHFGNGTRLTVT.

J is TRBJ1-2 and V is TRBV12-3 or TRBV12-4, with D perhaps matching TRBD1 (5 bases). The CDR3 is 13 amino acids. The germline V and J ends were trimmed by 4 bases and 5 bases, with 11 bases remaining between them. The CDR3 is CASSSGGRYGYTF. For the CDR3, the DNA is TGTGCCAGCAGTTCCGGGGGAAGGTATGGCTACACCTTC.

V is TRBV5-5 and J is TRBJ1-5; the D is unclear. V was shortened by 2 bases and J by 6 bases, with 9 bases between the two germline ends. The CDR3 contains 13 residues. The germline gives CDR1 SGHKS, CDR2 YYEKEE (reference sequence). The chain's CDR3 is CASSLLFGQPQHF. In nucleotides, the CDR3 is TGTGCCAGCAGCTTATTGTTCGGTCAGCCCCAGCATTTT.

The J gene is TRBJ1-3, the V gene TRBV4-2; D may be TRBD1 (5 bases). The CDR3 loop spans 16 amino acids. The V end was cut by 1 base, the J end by 3 bases, with 13 bases between. From germline, CDR1 is LGHNA and CDR2 YNFKEQ. CDR3 nucleotides: TGTGCCAGCAGCCAAGCCTTCGCAGGGAATGGAAACACCATATATTTT. Its translation is CASSQAFAGNGNTIYF.

This clone was seen only once. The J gene is TRBJ2-6, the V gene TRBV6-5, with 7 bases lining up with TRBD2. Trimming took 7 bases from V and 4 from J; bases not matched to a gene: 7. Germline CDR1 MNHEY, CDR2 SVGAGI. This CDR3 spans 15 amino acids. The CDR3 is CASTSGGSGANVLTF. The CDR3 region has the DNA TGTGCCAGCACGTCGGGGGGAAGCGGGGCCAACGTCCTGACTTTC.

This chain links TRBV9 with TRBJ1-1, with D possibly TRBD1 on 5 matching bases. The CDR3 has 15 amino acids. V lost 2 bases, J lost 4 bases, and 15 bases lay in between. CDR1 and CDR2 from the germline V gene are SGDLS and YYNGEE. The CDR3 nucleotides are TGTGCCAGCAGCGTGGGGGACGATATTAGCACTGAAGCTTTCTTT. Protein sequence: CASSVGDDISTEAFF.

This chain connects TRBV30 to TRBJ2-7; D is perhaps TRBD2 (6 bases). Germline-derived CDR1 and CDR2 are GTSNPN and SVGIG (reference sequence). The CDR3 consists of 13 residues. Trimming stripped 2 bases from V and 4 bases from J, with 12 bases between. The CDR3 spells CAWSSDYLYEQYF. DNA for the CDR3: TGTGCCTGGAGTTCGGACTACCTTTACGAGCAGTACTTC.

In its sample, this clone was seen once. The chain uses TRBV11-3 and TRBJ2-3; TRBD2 matches 8 bases. The germline gives CDR1 SGHNT, CDR2 YENEEA. V gave up 6 bases and J gave up 0 bases; unmatched junction bases: 8. This CDR3 comprises 16 residues. The CDR3 coding sequence is TGTGCCAGCAGTCTCACTAGCGGAACTAGCACAGATACGCAGTATTTT. This codes for CASSLTSGTSTDTQYF.

The genes are TRBV6-1 and TRBJ1-6; no definite D call. The CDR3 is 13 residues long. V dropped 0 bases and J dropped 10 bases, with 7 bases sitting between them. Per the germline V gene, CDR1 is MNHNS and CDR2 is SASEGT. This chain's CDR3 is CASSEAMNSPLHF. CDR3 coding DNA: TGTGCCAGCAGTGAAGCGATGAACTCACCCCTCCACTTT.

The chain couples TRBV3-1 (or the pseudogene TRBV3-2) to TRBJ2-5, with 10 bases matching TRBD2. V lost 0 bases to trimming and J lost 6 bases; unmatched junction nucleotides: 7. The germline CDR1 and CDR2 sequences are LGHDT and YNNKEL (reference sequence). CDR3 length: 16 amino acids. In DNA form, the CDR3 reads TGTGCCAGCAGCCAAGAGGGACTAGCGTTCGTTCAGACCCAGTACTTC. Its protein product is CASSQEGLAFVQTQYF.

This sequence joins TRBV4-2 and TRBJ2-3, with TRBD2 matching 7 bases. The trim removed 4 bases at V and 2 bases at J, leaving 9 bases unmatched. The CDR3 spans 16 residues. Germline CDR1 LGHNA, CDR2 YNFKEQ. This CDR3 is CASSRGDYSTTDTQYF. CDR3 DNA sequence: TGTGCCAGCAGCCGGGGGGACTACTCCACCACAGATACGCAGTATTTT.

Written as DNA, the CDR3 is TGTGCCAGCAGCTTAGGGGACAGCCTAGAGCAGTACTTC. Its translation is CASSLGDSLEQYF. The gene calls are TRBV9 and TRBJ2-7; TRBD1 matches 7 bases. This CDR3 comprises 13 residues. V lost 4 bases and J lost 7; bases outside the gene matches: 8. Germline-derived CDR1 and CDR2 are SGDLS and YYNGEE.

V usage is TRBV11-2 and J usage is TRBJ2-3; a possible D gene is TRBD2 (7 bases). Germline CDR1 and CDR2: SGHAT and FQNNGV. The V gene lost 1 base and the J gene lost 4 bases, with 15 bases spanning the gap. The CDR3 has 16 residues. CDR3 nucleotide sequence: TGTGCCAGCAGCTTAGCGGGGGGCGCCGGGCCAGATACGCAGTATTTT. Translating gives CASSLAGGAGPDTQYF.

V usage is TRBV11-3 and J usage is TRBJ1-2; no clear D gene. The CDR3 covers 13 residues. Trimming removed 2 bases at V and 1 base at J, with 5 bases between. The germline CDR1 and CDR2 sequences are SGHNT and YENEEA. The CDR3 region has the DNA TGTGCCAGCAGCTTAAGTCTTAACTATGGCTACACCTTC. This codes for CASSLSLNYGYTF.

This chain uses TRBV18 with TRBJ2-2; TRBD1 agrees at 9 bases. This CDR3 is built from 15 residues. The V segment lost 6 bases and the J segment 2 bases; nucleotides outside the gene matches: 4. Germline V gene sequence: CDR1 KGHSH, CDR2 LQKENI. In DNA, the CDR3 is TGTGCCAGCTCGCCGGGACAGGGAAACACCGGGGAGCTGTTTTTT. Its protein is CASSPGQGNTGELFF.

This chain connects TRBV7-8 to TRBJ1-1; TRBD1 might be the D (5 bases). From germline, CDR1 is SGHVS and CDR2 FQNEAQ. The V end lost 2 bases, the J end lost 1 base, and 8 bases lay between the germline ends. CDR3 length: 14 amino acids. CDR3 loop: CASSLRGENTEAFF. Written as DNA, the CDR3 is TGTGCCAGCAGCTTAAGAGGGGAGAACACTGAAGCTTTCTTT.

The chain couples TRBV2 to TRBJ2-7; the D gene is possibly TRBD1 (6 bases). Between the trimmed V and J ends, which lost 5 bases and 5 bases, there was a span of 13 bases. This CDR3 comprises 13 residues. CDR1 and CDR2 (germline): SNHLY, FYNNEI. In nucleotides, the CDR3 is TGTGCCAGCAGTTCTGGACAGCTCAACGAGCAGTACTTC. Protein product: CASSSGQLNEQYF.

The sample holds a few counts of this clone. The chain has TRBV7-3 and TRBJ1-1; D unclear. The CDR3 has 13 residues. Looked up from germline, CDR1 is SGHTA and CDR2 is FQGTGA. V was pared by 1 base and J by 1 base, with 4 bases between. CDR3 sequence reads: CASSLMGNTEAFF. The CDR3 DNA is TGTGCCAGCAGCTTAATGGGGAACACTGAAGCTTTCTTT.

The chain carries TRBV7-2 and TRBJ2-1; no reliable D call. CDR3 length: 14 amino acids. The ends were cut back, 1 base at V and 6 bases at J, with 10 bases in the middle. Looked up from germline, CDR1 is SGHTA and CDR2 is FQGNSA. The CDR3 nucleotides are TGTGCCAGCAGCTTAGGAGGTCTCCCCAATGAGCAGTTCTTC. This codes for CASSLGGLPNEQFF.

V is TRBV5-4 and J is TRBJ1-1; 10 positions match TRBD1. Trimming removed 4 bases from V and 1 base from J; junction bases left unmatched: 4. The CDR3 runs to 15 residues. Germline CDR1 SGHNT, CDR2 YYREEE (reference sequence). CDR3 amino acids: CASSTRQGANTEAFF. In nucleotides, the CDR3 is TGTGCCAGCAGCACCCGACAGGGGGCGAACACTGAAGCTTTCTTT.

J is TRBJ2-3 and V is TRBV6-5; no reliable D call. Trimming shortened V by 6 bases and J by 6 bases, and 19 bases separated the two germline ends. The CDR3 is made up of 15 amino acids. Germline CDR1 MNHEY, CDR2 SVGAGI. The CDR3 DNA reads TGTGCCAGCAGCAACCGGGTCCCAAAAGGGGATACGCAGTATTTT. Encoded protein: CASSNRVPKGDTQYF.

This chain connects TRBV5-1 to TRBJ1-1, with D uncertain. Germline CDR1 SGHRS, CDR2 YFSETQ. With 1 base removed from V and 2 bases from J, the gap between germline ends came to 12 bases. The CDR3 has 15 residues. CDR3 DNA sequence: TGCGCCAGCAGCTTGCTGAGTGGGGTTAACACTGAAGCTTTCTTT. It codes for CASSLLSGVNTEAFF.

The V and J genes are TRBV27 and TRBJ1-2; 7 positions agree with TRBD1. CDR1 and CDR2 (germline): MNHEY, SMNVEV (reference sequence). The CDR3 has 14 amino acids. After removal of 5 bases from V and 8 bases from J, the junction contained 11 bases not matched to a gene. The CDR3 region is CASSTRGAKGGYTF. In nucleotides, the CDR3 is TGTGCCAGCAGTACCAGGGGGGCTAAGGGAGGCTACACCTTC.

V and J are TRBV9 and TRBJ1-2, with D possibly being TRBD1 (5 bases). Trimming shortened V by 0 bases and J by 8 bases, and 8 bases separated the two germline ends. The CDR3 sequence is 12 residues long. Looked up from germline, CDR1 is SGDLS and CDR2 is YYNGEE. The CDR3 DNA follows: TGTGCCAGCAGCGTAGCTGGGGGAGGCTACACCTTC. Its translation is CASSVAGGGYTF.

V usage is TRBV6-2 or TRBV6-3 and J usage is TRBJ2-7; 10 nucleotides match TRBD2. The CDR3 covers 13 residues. V lost 5 bases to trimming and J lost 7 bases; unmatched junction nucleotides: 5. CDR1 and CDR2 (germline): MNHEY, SVGEGT. The DNA for the CDR3 is TGTGCCAGCAGTGCATCACTAGCGGGGGAGCAGTACTTC. Amino acid sequence: CASSASLAGEQYF.

CDR3 in DNA: TGTGCCACCAGCAGAGTGCCCGTGGGAGGGGGCGAGTATGGCTACACCTTC. It codes for CATSRVPVGGGEYGYTF. This chain links TRBV15 with TRBJ1-2, with 7 positions matching TRBD1. Germline V CDR1 and CDR2: LNHNV, YYDKDF (reference sequence). J was trimmed by 5 bases and V by 1 base; bases with no gene match: 13. This CDR3 is built from 17 residues.

CDR3 region: CASSPLGTGFAPLHF. The CDR3 region has the DNA TGTGCCAGCAGCCCCTTAGGGACAGGGTTTGCACCCCTCCACTTT. The V gene is TRBV28, the J gene TRBJ1-6; TRBD1 agrees at 9 bases. Losses at the gene ends were 6 bases for V and 11 bases for J; bases not matched to a gene: 11. This CDR3 has 15 residues. CDR1 MDHEN and CDR2 SYDVKM come from the germline V gene.

This clone was found once. The chain recombines TRBV28 with TRBJ2-2, with D hard to call. V shed 4 bases and J shed 1 base, with 13 bases lying between them. Germline CDR1 and CDR2: MDHEN and SYDVKM. CDR3 length: 16 residues. The CDR3 protein is CASSSVGKLNTGELFF. The CDR3 DNA sequence: TGTGCCAGCAGTTCTGTGGGCAAGTTGAACACCGGGGAGCTGTTTTTT.

The DNA of the CDR3 is TGCAGCGCCTCGACAGAACTCAATGAAAAACTGTTTTTT. Encoded protein: CSASTELNEKLFF. The chain carries TRBV29-1 and TRBJ1-4, with D possibly being TRBD1 (5 bases). This CDR3 spans 13 amino acids. The V end was cut by 7 bases, the J end by 5 bases, with 14 bases between. CDR1 is SQVTM and CDR2 is ANQGSEA in the germline V gene.